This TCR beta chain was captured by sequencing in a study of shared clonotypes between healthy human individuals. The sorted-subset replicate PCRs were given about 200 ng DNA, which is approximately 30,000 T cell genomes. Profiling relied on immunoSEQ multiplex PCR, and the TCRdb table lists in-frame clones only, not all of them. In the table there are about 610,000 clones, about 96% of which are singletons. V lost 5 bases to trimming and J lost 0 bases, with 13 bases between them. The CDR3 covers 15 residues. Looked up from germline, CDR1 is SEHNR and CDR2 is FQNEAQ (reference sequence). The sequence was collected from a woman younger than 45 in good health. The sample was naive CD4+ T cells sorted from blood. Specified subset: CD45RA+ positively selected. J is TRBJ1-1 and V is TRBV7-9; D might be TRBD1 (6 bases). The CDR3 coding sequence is TGTGCCAGCAGCCCACAGGGACAAATGAACACTGAAGCTTTCTTT. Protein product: CASSPQGQMNTEAFF.